These T cell receptor beta chains were read from a single sample in a study of cytomegalovirus exposure and HLA in healthy donors. Here immunoSEQ multiplex PCR was the method, and the copy in TCRdb shows in-frame clones only, minus some. This sample yields roughly 130,000 clones, of which 80% are seen a single time; over 2.5% belongs to the top ten. Sequenced: PBMCs. The receptors originated from a male donor in good health and CMV-seronegative. The CDR3 runs from the conserved cysteine through the conserved F or W. The order of the fields is V gene, clone size, D gene, J gene, CDR3 protein, CDR3 DNA. D genes are given only for firm matches. Rows give clone size only sometimes, using once, few, many, or a class for an expanded clone.

>TRBV9|NA|TRBD2|TRBJ2-1
CASSVGGGASHPYNEQFF
TGTGCCAGCAGCGTGGGCGGGGGGGCTAGTCATCCCTACAATGAGCAGTTCTTC
>TRBV11-2|once|NA|TRBJ2-7
CASSPIQRSEQYF
TGTGCCAGCAGCCCTATACAGCGGAGCGAGCAGTACTTC
>TRBV5-1|once|TRBD1|TRBJ1-1
CASSPRDRYLNTEAFF
TGCGCCAGCAGCCCCAGGGACAGGTATTTGAACACTGAAGCTTTCTTT
>TRBV10-3|NA|NA|TRBJ2-7
CAISDQIHQAYEQYF
TGTGCCATCAGTGACCAGATCCACCAGGCTTACGAGCAGTACTTC
>TRBV7-2|NA|TRBD1|TRBJ2-1
CASSFHRDRVGNFF
TGTGCCAGCAGCTTCCACCGGGACAGGGTTGGTAATTTCTTC
>TRBV28|NA|NA|TRBJ1-6
CASSRSRVFNSPLHF
TGTGCCAGCAGTCGTAGCCGCGTCTTTAATTCACCCCTCCACTTT
>TRBV5-1|NA|NA|TRBJ2-7
CASSLAPGAGAYEQYF
TGCGCCAGCAGCTTGGCCCCCGGGGCAGGGGCGTACGAGCAGTACTTC
>TRBV2|NA|NA|TRBJ2-7
CASKPYGDEQYF
TGTGCCAGCAAACCGTACGGGGACGAGCAGTACTTC
>TRBV21-1|once|NA|TRBJ1-5
CASSTLRGAGQPQHF
TGTGCCAGCAGCACCCTCCGGGGGGCAGGTCAGCCCCAGCATTTT
>TRBV9|NA|TRBD1|TRBJ2-6
CASTQRDRGGSGANVLTF
TGTGCCAGCACCCAACGGGACAGGGGGGGCTCTGGCGCCAACGTCCTGACTTTC
>TRBV15|once|NA|TRBJ2-7
CATSIEAGIPYEQYF
TGTGCCACCAGCATAGAGGCGGGTATCCCCTACGAGCAGTACTTC
>TRBV11-3|NA|TRBD2|TRBJ2-1
CASSSASRAGGNEQFF
TGTGCCAGCAGCTCGGCCAGCCGGGCGGGAGGTAATGAGCAGTTCTTC
>TRBV2|NA|NA|TRBJ2-1
CASSDRDEQFF
TGTGCCAGCAGTGACAGGGATGAGCAGTTCTTC
>TRBV25-1|few|NA|TRBJ1-4
CASSGTESLGEKLFF
TGTGCCAGCAGTGGAACAGAGTCTTTAGGTGAAAAACTGTTTTTT
>TRBV18|few|NA|TRBJ1-1
CASSSDINTEAFF
TGTGCCAGCTCCTCAGACATTAACACTGAAGCTTTCTTT
>TRBV18|NA|TRBD1|TRBJ2-2
CASPTTGHSGELFF
TGTGCCAGCCCAACGACAGGGCACTCCGGGGAGCTGTTTTTT
>TRBV7-2|once|TRBD2|TRBJ2-1
CASSFSRGGLEQFF
TGTGCCAGCAGCTTCAGTCGGGGGGGACTGGAGCAGTTCTTC
>TRBV21-1|few|NA|TRBJ2-1
CASSKLAGSYNEQFF
TGTGCCAGCAGCAAACTAGCGGGCTCCTACAATGAGCAGTTCTTC
>TRBV4-2|medium-sized|NA|TRBJ2-2
CASSQLLAGELFF
TGTGCCAGCAGCCAACTTCTAGCCGGGGAGCTGTTTTTT
>TRBV29-1|NA|TRBD1|TRBJ1-5
CSVRDRDQPQHF
TGCAGCGTCCGGGACAGGGATCAGCCCCAGCATTTT
>TRBV4-2|NA|NA|TRBJ2-7
CASSQGITTESYEQYF
TGTGCCAGCAGCCAAGGTATAACCACAGAGTCCTACGAGCAGTACTTT
>TRBV19|NA|NA|TRBJ2-2
CASSAVFNTGELFF
TGTGCCAGTAGTGCGGTCTTTAACACCGGGGAGCTGTTTTTT
>TRBV25-1|few|TRBD1|TRBJ2-7
CASGVRADRGIDEQYF
TGTGCCAGCGGTGTTCGGGCGGACAGGGGAATCGACGAGCAGTACTTC
>TRBV27|once|TRBD1|TRBJ2-7
CASTRGDRLSLPYEQYF
TGTGCCAGCACCCGAGGGGACAGGCTATCACTTCCCTACGAGCAGTACTTC
>TRBV19|NA|NA|TRBJ2-7
CASTGAGANYEQYF
TGTGCCAGTACAGGGGCGGGGGCTAACTACGAGCAGTACTTC
>TRBV9|NA|NA|TRBJ1-1
CASSVAGTGFTEAFF
TGTGCCAGCAGCGTAGCGGGTACAGGCTTCACTGAAGCTTTCTTT
>TRBV7-8|NA|TRBD2|TRBJ2-4
CASSLEGLAGFLGGRAKNSQYF
TGTGCCAGCAGCTTAGAGGGACTAGCGGGATTTCTAGGAGGGAGGGCCAAAAACAGTCAGTACTTC
>TRBV19|once|NA|TRBJ1-1
CASSMGRSNTEAFF
TGTGCCAGTAGTATGGGGAGATCTAACACTGAAGCTTTCTTT
>TRBV30|NA|NA|TRBJ1-2
CAWSGPRGNYGYTF
TGTGCCTGGAGCGGACCCAGGGGTAACTATGGCTACACCTTC
>TRBV6-1|NA|TRBD1|TRBJ1-6
CASSDRGPDNSPLHF
TGTGCCAGCAGTGACAGGGGGCCAGATAATTCACCCCTCCACTTT
>TRBV6-1|NA|TRBD1|TRBJ2-4
CASRGTGKNSQYF
TGTGCCAGCAGAGGGACAGGGAAAAACAGTCAGTACTTC
>TRBV5-4|NA|NA|TRBJ1-4
CASSLGADEKLFF
TGTGCCAGCAGTTTGGGGGCTGATGAAAAACTGTTTTTT
>TRBV18|once|NA|TRBJ2-3
CASSSLSGGFGPKSTDTQYF
TGTGCCAGCTCATCCCTCTCGGGGGGCTTCGGGCCGAAGAGCACAGATACGCAGTATTTT
>TRBV25-1|NA|NA|TRBJ1-5
CASSFGGDQPQHF
TGTGCCAGCAGTTTCGGGGGAGATCAGCCCCAGCATTTT
>TRBV9|NA|TRBD1|TRBJ2-5
CASSVGTGERETQYF
TGTGCCAGCAGCGTCGGGACAGGGGAAAGAGAGACCCAGTACTTC
>TRBV19|NA|NA|TRBJ1-1
CASSIDRTASTEAFF
TGTGCCAGTAGTATAGACCGGACAGCCTCCACTGAAGCTTTCTTT
>TRBV7-3|NA|TRBD1|TRBJ2-5
CASSSPGQGYQETQYF
TGTGCCAGCAGCTCGCCGGGACAGGGGTACCAAGAGACCCAGTACTTC
>TRBV9|NA|TRBD1|TRBJ1-3
CASSVASGQGPDTIYF
TGTGCCAGCAGCGTAGCCTCGGGACAGGGCCCGGACACCATATATTTT